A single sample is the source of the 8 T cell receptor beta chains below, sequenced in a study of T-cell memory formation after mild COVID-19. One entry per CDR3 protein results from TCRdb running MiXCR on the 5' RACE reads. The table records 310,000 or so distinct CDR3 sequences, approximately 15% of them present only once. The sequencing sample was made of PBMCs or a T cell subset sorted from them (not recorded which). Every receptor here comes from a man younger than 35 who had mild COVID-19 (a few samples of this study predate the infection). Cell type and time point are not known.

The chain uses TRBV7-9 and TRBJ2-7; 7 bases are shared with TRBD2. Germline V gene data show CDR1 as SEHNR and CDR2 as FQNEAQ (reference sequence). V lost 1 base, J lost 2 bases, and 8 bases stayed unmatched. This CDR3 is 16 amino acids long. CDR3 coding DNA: TGTGCCAGCAGCTTAGGAGCCCTACTAGCGCCCTACGAGCAGTACGTC. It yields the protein CASSLGALLAPYEQYV.

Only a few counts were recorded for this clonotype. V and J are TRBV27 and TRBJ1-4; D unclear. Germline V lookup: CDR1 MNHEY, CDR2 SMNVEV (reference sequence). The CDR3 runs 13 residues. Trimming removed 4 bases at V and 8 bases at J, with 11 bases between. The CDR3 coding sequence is TGTGCCAGCAGTTCCCTCCTCACGGAAAAACTGTTTTTT. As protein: CASSSLLTEKLFF.

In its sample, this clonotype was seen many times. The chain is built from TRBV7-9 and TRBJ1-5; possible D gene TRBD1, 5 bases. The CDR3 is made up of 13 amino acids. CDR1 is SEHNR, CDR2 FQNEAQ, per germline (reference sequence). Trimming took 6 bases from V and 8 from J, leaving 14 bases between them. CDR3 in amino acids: CASSDSALEPQHF. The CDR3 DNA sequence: TGTGCCAGCAGTGACAGCGCCCTGGAGCCCCAGCATTTT.

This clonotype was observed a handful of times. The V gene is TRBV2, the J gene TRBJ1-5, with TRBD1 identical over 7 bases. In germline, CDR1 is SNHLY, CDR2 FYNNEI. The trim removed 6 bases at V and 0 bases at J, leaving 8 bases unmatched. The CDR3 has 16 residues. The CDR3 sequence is CASSSTAGGSNQPQHF. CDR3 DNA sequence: TGTGCCAGCAGCTCGACGGCAGGGGGTAGCAATCAGCCCCAGCATTTT.

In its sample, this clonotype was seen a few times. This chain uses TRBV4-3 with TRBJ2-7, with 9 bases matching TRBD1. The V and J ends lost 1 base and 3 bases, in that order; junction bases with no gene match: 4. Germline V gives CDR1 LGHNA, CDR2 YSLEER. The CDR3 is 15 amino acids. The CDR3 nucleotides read TGCGCCAGCAGCCAAGTAGAGGGACAGGGCTACGAGCAGTACTTC. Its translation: CASSQVEGQGYEQYF.

The CDR3, as DNA: TGCAGTGCTCGACAGGGGTCCTATGGCTACACCTTC. Its translation is CSARQGSYGYTF. V and J are TRBV20-1 and TRBJ1-2, with TRBD1 matching 8 bases. Germline CDR1 and CDR2: DFQATT and SNEGSKA (reference sequence). The CDR3 sequence is 12 residues long. Trimming cost V 5 bases and J 4 bases; bases outside gene matches: 3.

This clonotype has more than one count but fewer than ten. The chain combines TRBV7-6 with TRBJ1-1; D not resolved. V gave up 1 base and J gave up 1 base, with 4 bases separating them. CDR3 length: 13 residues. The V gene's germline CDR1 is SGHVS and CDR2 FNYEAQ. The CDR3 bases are TGTGCCAGCAGCTTAGAGGAGAACACTGAAGCTTTCTTT. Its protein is CASSLEENTEAFF. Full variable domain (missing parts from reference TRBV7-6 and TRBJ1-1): GAGVSQSPRYKVTKRGQDVALRCDPISGHVSLYWYRQALGQGPEFLTYFNYEAQQDKSGLPNDRFSAERPEGSISTLTIQRTEQRDSAMYRCASSLEENTEAFFGQGTRLTVV.

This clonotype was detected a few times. The CDR3 DNA reads TGCGCCAGCAGCCAAGCTGTGGGGCCTCAAGAGACCCAGTACTTC. Amino acids: CASSQAVGPQETQYF. This chain joins TRBV4-3 and TRBJ2-5; D may be TRBD1 (5 bases). V was clipped by 1 base and J by 2 bases, with 11 bases between them. CDR1 is LGHNA and CDR2 is YSLEER in the germline V gene. The CDR3 is 15 residues long.